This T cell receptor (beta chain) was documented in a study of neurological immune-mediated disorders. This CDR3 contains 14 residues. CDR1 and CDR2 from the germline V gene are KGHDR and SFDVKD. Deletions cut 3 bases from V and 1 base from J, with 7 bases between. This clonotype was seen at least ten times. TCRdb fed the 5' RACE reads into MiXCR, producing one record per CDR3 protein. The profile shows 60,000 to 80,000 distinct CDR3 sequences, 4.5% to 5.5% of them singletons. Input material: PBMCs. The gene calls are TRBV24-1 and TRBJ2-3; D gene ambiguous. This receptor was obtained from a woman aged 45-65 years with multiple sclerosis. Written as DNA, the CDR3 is TGTGCCACCAGTGATGCCGACGGCACAGATACGCAGTATTTT. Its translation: CATSDADGTDTQYF.